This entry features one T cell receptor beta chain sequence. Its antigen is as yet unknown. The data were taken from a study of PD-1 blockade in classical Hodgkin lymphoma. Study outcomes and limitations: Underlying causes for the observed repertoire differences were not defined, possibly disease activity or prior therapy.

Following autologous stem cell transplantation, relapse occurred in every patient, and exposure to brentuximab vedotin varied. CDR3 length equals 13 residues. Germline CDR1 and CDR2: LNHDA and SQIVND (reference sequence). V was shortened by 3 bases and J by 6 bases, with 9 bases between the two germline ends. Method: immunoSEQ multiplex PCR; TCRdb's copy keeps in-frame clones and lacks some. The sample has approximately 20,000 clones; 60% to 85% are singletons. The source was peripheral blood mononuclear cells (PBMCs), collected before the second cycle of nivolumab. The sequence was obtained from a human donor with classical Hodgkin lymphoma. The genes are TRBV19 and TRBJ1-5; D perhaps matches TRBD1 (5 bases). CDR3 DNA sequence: TGTGCCAGTAGTATGACAGTTCTTCAGCCCCAGCATTTT. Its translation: CASSMTVLQPQHF.